This entry lists 9 T cell receptor beta chains sequenced from one sample in a study of blood T cell repertoires in COVID-19. Clones were read by immunoSEQ multiplex PCR, and TCRdb kept only the in-frame ones, dropping some. The sample consists of hundreds of thousands of clones, around 86% of them appearing once. Material for sequencing was peripheral blood. All receptors derive from a woman in her forties or fifties with COVID-19, enrolled during active disease.

The rearrangement joins TRBV18 to TRBJ1-4; 9 bases fit TRBD1. In germline, CDR1 is KGHSH, CDR2 LQKENI. Unmatched junction bases numbered 2, after V lost 3 bases and J lost 0 bases. This CDR3 has 16 residues. The CDR3 loop is CASSPRQGATNEKLFF. CDR3 bases: TGTGCCAGCTCACCGAGACAGGGGGCAACTAATGAAAAACTGTTTTTT.

This clone was detected once. In DNA, the CDR3 is TGTGCCAGCAGACAGGACAGGGTCACTGAAGCTTTCTTT. As protein: CASRQDRVTEAFF. V is TRBV28 and J is TRBJ1-1; 8 positions agree with TRBD1. Germline CDR1 reads MDHEN; CDR2 reads SYDVKM. This CDR3 comprises 13 residues. V gave up 6 bases and J gave up 4 bases; unmatched junction bases: 4.

This chain connects TRBV12-5 to TRBJ2-2, with 14 bases matching TRBD2. The CDR3 is 16 amino acids. Germline-derived CDR1 and CDR2 are LGHNT and FRNRAP. The junction had 6 bases not matched to a gene; V was cut back by 5 bases and J by 7 bases. CDR3 sequence reads: CASGAGLAGVVGELFF. The CDR3 coding sequence is TGTGCTAGTGGTGCGGGACTAGCGGGAGTGGTCGGGGAGCTGTTTTTT.

This clone was counted between two and nine times. The chain carries TRBV5-4 and TRBJ2-1; a possible D gene is TRBD1 (6 bases). V shed 0 bases and J shed 6 bases, with 19 bases lying between them. Germline CDR1 reads SGHNT; CDR2 reads YYREEE (reference sequence). CDR3 length equals 17 residues. DNA of the CDR3: TGTGCCAGCAGCTTGGTACTTTCAGGGGCCTGGGGCAATGAGCAGTTCTTC. It codes for CASSLVLSGAWGNEQFF. The full variable domain, its missing parts supplied by reference TRBV5-4 and TRBJ2-1, is ETGVTQSPTHLIKTRGQQVTLRCSSQSGHNTVSWYQQALGQGPQFIFQYYREEENGRGNFPPRFSGLQFPNYSSELNVNALELDDSALYLCASSLVLSGAWGNEQFFGPGTRLTVL.

A few counts support this clone. The chain joins TRBV7-9 to TRBJ1-3; D unclear. Germline loops: CDR1 SEHNR, CDR2 FQNEAQ (reference sequence). The length of the CDR3 is 14 residues. Trimming took off 4 bases at V and 7 bases at J, with 14 bases between the two ends. CDR3 protein: CASSSPELRNTIYF. Here the CDR3 DNA reads TGTGCCAGCAGCTCACCCGAACTGAGGAACACCATATATTTT.

This chain uses TRBV19 with TRBJ1-3, with TRBD1 identical over 8 bases. Germline CDR1 is LNHDA and CDR2 is SQIVND (reference sequence). Trimming removed 7 bases from V and 2 bases from J; junction bases left unmatched: 7. This CDR3 is built from 15 residues. CDR3: CASTLDREAGNTIYF. The DNA for the CDR3 is TGTGCCAGTACATTGGACAGGGAGGCTGGAAACACCATATATTTT. Combining the CDR3 with reference TRBV19 and TRBJ1-3 gives the whole variable domain DGGITQSPKYLFRKEGQNVTLSCEQNLNHDAMYWYRQDPGQGLRLIYYSQIVNDFQKGDIAEGYSVSREKKESFPLTVTSAQKNPTAFYLCASTLDREAGNTIYFGEGSWLTVV.

The genes are TRBV7-9 and TRBJ1-1; D is perhaps TRBD1 (6 bases). The CDR3 loop spans 12 amino acids. Trimming shortened V by 2 bases and J by 11 bases, and 12 bases separated the two germline ends. Germline CDR1 reads SEHNR; CDR2 reads FQNEAQ (reference sequence). The CDR3 spells CASSLIAGDAFF. The CDR3 DNA reads as TGTGCCAGCAGCTTAATAGCAGGGGACGCTTTCTTT.

This chain connects TRBV6-5 to TRBJ2-7; 8 bases line up with TRBD1. V gave up 6 bases and J gave up 5 bases; unmatched junction bases: 9. Germline CDR1 and CDR2: MNHEY and SVGAGI. The CDR3 extends over 14 amino acids. The CDR3 here is CASSLQGGGNEQYF. The CDR3 nucleotides are TGTGCCAGCAGCTTACAGGGGGGTGGGAACGAGCAGTACTTC.

The chain links TRBV5-5 to TRBJ2-2, with 12 bases aligning to TRBD2. Germline CDR1 reads SGHKS; CDR2 reads YYEKEE (reference sequence). The CDR3 consists of 18 residues. The V and J ends lost 0 bases and 0 bases, in that order; junction bases with no gene match: 3. CDR3 DNA: TGTGCCAGCAGCTTGGGGGGACTAGCGGGTGCGAACACCGGGGAGCTGTTTTTT. Translation gives CASSLGGLAGANTGELFF.